The 25 T cell receptor beta chains presented below share a single source sample, sequenced in a study of shared clonotypes between healthy human individuals. The method was immunoSEQ multiplex PCR; TCRdb's version includes in-frame clones alone and lacks a portion of them. The data contain some 1 million clones, roughly 80% of them singletons. Sequenced sample: memory CD4+ T cells sorted from blood. As to subset: CD45RA-negative fraction. The receptors shown here come from a man between 18 and 35 years old in good health.

The J gene is TRBJ2-7, the V gene TRBV6-6, with TRBD1 as a possible D gene (6 bases). CDR1 is MNHNY and CDR2 is SVGAGI in the germline V gene (reference sequence). There are 13 residues in the CDR3. Trimming left V 11 bases short and J 0 bases short, with 14 bases between. This CDR3 reads CASKTGSSYEQYF. In nucleotides, the CDR3 is TGTGCCTCCAAAACAGGGTCCTCCTACGAGCAGTACTTC.

This clone was recorded a few times. This chain uses TRBV5-1 with TRBJ2-7, with 9 positions matching TRBD1. V shed 3 bases, J shed 3 bases, and the junction held 7 bases outside the gene matches. The CDR3 runs to 15 residues. Germline-derived CDR1 and CDR2 are SGHRS and YFSETQ. The CDR3: CASSSGQGGDYEQYF. As DNA, the CDR3 is TGCGCCAGCAGCTCGGGACAGGGAGGGGACTACGAGCAGTACTTC.

The chain recombines TRBV7-9 with TRBJ2-7; tentatively, D is TRBD2 (6 bases). Germline CDR1 is SEHNR and CDR2 is FQNEAQ (reference sequence). The V and J ends lost 1 base and 1 base respectively, with 11 bases between them. The length of the CDR3 is 15 residues. The CDR3 nucleotides are TGTGCCAGCAGCTTAGGGGGGACTGCTTCCTACGAGCAGTACTTC. It specifies CASSLGGTASYEQYF.

V gene TRBV6-1 combines with J gene TRBJ2-7; TRBD2 might be the D (5 bases). The ends were cut back, 3 bases at V and 4 bases at J, with 16 bases in the middle. Germline CDR1 reads MNHNS; CDR2 reads SASEGT. This CDR3 contains 15 residues. CDR3 sequence: CASSDGGRNGYEQYF. The CDR3 DNA sequence: TGTGCCAGCAGTGATGGTGGGAGAAATGGGTACGAGCAGTACTTC.

This clone was observed a few times. The chain uses TRBV7-2 and TRBJ2-2; TRBD1 might be the D (6 bases). Germline V gives CDR1 SGHTA, CDR2 FQGNSA. V gave up 1 base and J gave up 5 bases, with 11 bases separating them. The CDR3 is 15 amino acids. Here the CDR3 reads CASSLVNQGTGELFF. DNA of the CDR3: TGTGCCAGCAGCTTAGTTAACCAGGGGACCGGGGAGCTGTTTTTT.

This clone has more than one count but fewer than ten. V usage is TRBV10-1 and J usage is TRBJ2-5, with TRBD1 identical over 9 bases. Trimming took 4 bases from V and 4 from J; bases not matched to a gene: 1. This CDR3 spans 13 amino acids. The germline gives CDR1 WNHNN, CDR2 SYGVQD (reference sequence). CDR3 coding DNA: TGCGCCAGCAGTGGACAGGGGGGAGAGACCCAGTACTTC. Protein product: CASSGQGGETQYF.

This chain uses TRBV7-9 with TRBJ2-5, with D possibly being TRBD1 (5 bases). CDR1 SEHNR and CDR2 FQNEAQ come from the germline V gene (reference sequence). Trimming left V 5 bases short and J 6 bases short, with 16 bases between. The CDR3 runs to 14 residues. CDR3: CASSVPLGVQTQYF. As DNA, the CDR3 is TGTGCCAGCAGCGTCCCATTAGGGGTCCAGACCCAGTACTTC.

In its sample, this clone was seen a few times. CDR3 DNA sequence: TGTGCCAGCACCGCCGGAGCAACTAATGAAAAACTGTTTTTT. It specifies CASTAGATNEKLFF. The rearrangement links TRBV25-1 to TRBJ1-4; D gene unclear. Per the germline V gene, CDR1 is MGHDK and CDR2 is SYGVNS. V lost 7 bases and J lost 0, with 9 bases in between. CDR3 size: 14 residues.

The chain is built from TRBV6-1 and TRBJ2-3; tentative D call: TRBD2 (5 bases). The CDR3 is 14 amino acids. From germline, CDR1 is MNHNS and CDR2 SASEGT. The germline V and J ends were trimmed by 7 bases and 2 bases, with 13 bases remaining between them. The CDR3 loop is CASNGRAHTDTQYF. The CDR3 region has the DNA TGTGCCAGCAATGGGCGGGCCCACACAGATACGCAGTATTTT.

This rearrangement joins TRBV6-5 to TRBJ2-1; D is unclear. CDR3 length: 12 amino acids. V lost 5 bases and J lost 8, with 10 bases in between. Germline V gene sequence: CDR1 MNHEY, CDR2 SVGAGI. The CDR3 reads CASSSSKDEQFF. In nucleotides, the CDR3 is TGTGCCAGCAGTAGCTCTAAGGATGAGCAGTTCTTC.

The chain is built from TRBV5-8 and TRBJ2-3, with a weak D call TRBD2 (6 bases). V was shortened by 3 bases and J by 2 bases, with 16 bases between the two germline ends. In germline, CDR1 is SGHTS, CDR2 YDEGEE. The CDR3 runs to 16 residues. The CDR3 region has the DNA TGTGCCAGCAGCTACGGCGGCGGGGCGAACACAGATACGCAGTATTTT. This translates into CASSYGGGANTDTQYF. Full variable domain (missing parts from reference TRBV5-8 and TRBJ2-3): EAGVTQSPTHLIKTRGQQATLRCSPISGHTSVYWYQQALGLGLQFLLWYDEGEERNRGNFPPRFSGRQFPNYSSELNVNALELEDSALYLCASSYGGGANTDTQYFGPGTRLTVL.

This chain joins TRBV6-6 and TRBJ1-2, with 8 bases fitting TRBD1. This CDR3 has 15 residues. Germline trimming cut 4 bases from V and 6 bases from J; bases unmatched to any gene: 10. Germline V CDR1 and CDR2: MNHNY, SVGAGI (reference sequence). CDR3: CASSFRTGFGNGYTF. CDR3 in DNA: TGTGCCAGCAGTTTTAGGACAGGGTTTGGCAATGGCTACACCTTC.

This clone appeared once. The genes are TRBV19 and TRBJ2-3; D not certain. The ends were cut back, 4 bases at V and 2 bases at J, with 13 bases in the middle. Looked up from germline, CDR1 is LNHDA and CDR2 is SQIVND (reference sequence). CDR3 size: 15 residues. CDR3 DNA: TGTGCCAGTAGTAGGTCCGCCAACCCCACAGATACGCAGTATTTT. It encodes CASSRSANPTDTQYF.

CDR3 residues: CASSEGGASDTQYF. CDR3 coding DNA: TGTGCCAGCAGTGAAGGCGGGGCCTCAGATACGCAGTATTTT. V gene TRBV6-1 combines with J gene TRBJ2-3; weak D call: TRBD2 (6 bases). Between the trimmed V and J ends, which lost 1 base and 4 bases, there was a span of 9 bases. The CDR3 sequence is 14 residues long. Germline V gene sequence: CDR1 MNHNS, CDR2 SASEGT.

The chain joins TRBV27 to TRBJ2-1; 8 bases match TRBD1. Unmatched junction bases numbered 3, after V lost 3 bases and J lost 2 bases. CDR3 length: 15 amino acids. The germline V gene encodes CDR1 MNHEY and CDR2 SMNVEV (reference sequence). The CDR3 here is CASSFLTGAYNEQFF. The CDR3 coding sequence is TGTGCCAGCAGTTTCTTGACAGGGGCCTACAATGAGCAGTTCTTC.

The CDR3 DNA sequence: TGTGCCAGCAGCTTAAGTTTTGCGGGAGGGGCGGGCGCCTACGGGGAGACCCAGTACTTC. Amino acid sequence: CASSLSFAGGAGAYGETQYF. The chain employs TRBV7-8 and TRBJ2-5; 9 bases match TRBD2. The trim removed 2 bases at V and 5 bases at J, leaving 21 bases unmatched. This CDR3 is 20 amino acids long. Germline V gene lookup returns CDR1 SGHVS and CDR2 FQNEAQ.

This chain's CDR3 is CASSLKETPTGGYTF. For the CDR3, the DNA is TGTGCCAGCAGCTTAAAGGAGACTCCGACGGGCGGCTACACCTTC. The chain recombines TRBV7-9 with TRBJ1-2; no clear D. The CDR3 is 15 residues long. V was pared by 2 bases and J by 8 bases, with 18 bases between. CDR1 is SEHNR and CDR2 is FQNEAQ in the germline V gene (reference sequence).

V is TRBV18 and J is TRBJ1-3; D gene unclear. The CDR3 contains 16 residues. V dropped 4 bases and J dropped 0 bases, with 13 bases sitting between them. Germline CDR1 is KGHSH and CDR2 is LQKENI. In DNA, the CDR3 is TGTGCCAGCTCACGGAATGAGGGAGGCTCTGGAAACACCATATATTTT. The encoded protein is CASSRNEGGSGNTIYF.

This clone occurred a few times. This chain joins TRBV28 and TRBJ2-1, with 8 bases identical to TRBD2. V dropped 8 bases and J dropped 9; count of bases not matched to a gene: 6. Germline assignment: CDR1 MDHEN and CDR2 SYDVKM. The length of the CDR3 is 12 residues. DNA of the CDR3: TGTGCCAGCGGGGGACTAGGGGCTGAGCAGTTCTTC. This gives the protein CASGGLGAEQFF.

The chain has TRBV25-1 and TRBJ1-6, with 7 bases matching TRBD1. V shed 3 bases and J 7 bases; nucleotides not matched to a gene: 6. CDR1 is MGHDK, CDR2 SYGVNS, per germline. The CDR3 sequence is 15 residues long. In DNA, the CDR3 is TGTGCCAGCAGTGACGCGACAGGGTTGAATTCACCCCTCCACTTT. It encodes CASSDATGLNSPLHF.

A remark on this clone: At the DNA level, this CDR3 is encoded by other sequences in the same sample as well. The chain is built from TRBV7-9 and TRBJ2-2, with D uncertain. V shed 2 bases and J shed 5 bases, with 6 bases lying between them. From germline, CDR1 is SEHNR and CDR2 FQNEAQ (reference sequence). The CDR3 spans 13 residues. The CDR3 nucleotides are TGTGCCAGCAGCTTAAGCAGTACCGGGGAGCTGTTTTTT. This sequence encodes CASSLSSTGELFF.

V is TRBV28 and J is TRBJ2-7; D tentatively reads TRBD1 or TRBD2 (6 bases each). Looked up from germline, CDR1 is MDHEN and CDR2 is SYDVKM. V was shortened by 10 bases and J by 2 bases, with 18 bases between the two germline ends. The CDR3 runs 14 residues. The CDR3 loop reads CATAGGSRPYEQYF. CDR3 bases: TGTGCCACCGCCGGGGGCTCCCGACCCTACGAGCAGTACTTC.

About this clone: The sample carries other DNA sequences with the same CDR3. The chain uses TRBV7-2 and TRBJ1-1; D possibly corresponds to TRBD1 (5 bases). The V and J ends lost 4 bases and 1 base respectively, with 7 bases between them. This CDR3 is built from 13 residues. Germline CDR1 reads SGHTA; CDR2 reads FQGNSA. CDR3: CASSSTGNTEAFF. CDR3 nucleotide sequence: TGTGCCAGCAGCTCCACAGGGAACACTGAAGCTTTCTTT. Variable domain in full (rest from reference TRBV7-2 and TRBJ1-1): GAGVSQSPSNKVTEKGKDVELRCDPISGHTALYWYRQSLGQGLEFLIYFQGNSAPDKSGLPSDRFSAERTGGSVSTLTIQRTQQEDSAVYLCASSSTGNTEAFFGQGTRLTVV.

The genes are TRBV5-1 and TRBJ1-1; D is possibly TRBD1 (6 bases). V gave up 0 bases and J gave up 6 bases, with 18 bases separating them. The CDR3 covers 16 residues. Germline V gene sequence: CDR1 SGHRS, CDR2 YFSETQ. CDR3 DNA sequence: TGCGCCAGCAGCTTGGAGGGGGGCAGGAGGAGCCCTGAAGCTTTCTTT. It yields the protein CASSLEGGRRSPEAFF.

In its sample, this clone was seen once. Distinct nucleotide sequences in the sample also encode this CDR3. The chain uses TRBV5-1 and TRBJ2-2, with D tentatively TRBD2 (6 bases). The CDR3 spans 17 residues. Trimming removed 0 bases at V and 1 base at J, with 13 bases between. In germline, CDR1 is SGHRS, CDR2 YFSETQ. CDR3 in amino acids: CASSLAEGTGNTGELFF. CDR3 sequence (DNA): TGCGCCAGCAGCTTGGCGGAAGGGACTGGGAACACCGGGGAGCTGTTTTTT.